These T cell receptor beta chains were read from a single sample in a study of blood T cell repertoires in COVID-19. Some clones are missing from TCRdb's copy, which holds only in-frame ones; the method was immunoSEQ multiplex PCR. The sample contains about 170,000 clones, roughly four fifths of which appear only once. Sample: peripheral blood. The receptors shown here come from a human donor with acute or convalescent COVID-19. The donor label of this sample is uncertain. Each CDR3 is given with its conserved first and last residue. The D gene is left open where the match is weak. The size entry is marked missing in some rows and otherwise reads once, few, many or a size class.

TRBV6-1	TRBJ1-2	NA	NA	TGTGCCAGCAGTGAAGATGGGGGGATCTATGGCTACACCTTC	CASSEDGGIYGYTF
TRBV7-9	TRBJ1-1	TRBD1	NA	TGTGCCAGCAGCTTAAGGCAGGGGGTGAACACTGAAGCTTTCTTT	CASSLRQGVNTEAFF
TRBV19	TRBJ1-1	NA	NA	TGTGCCAGTAGTGTTTACAGGGATTTTAACACTGAAGCTTTCTTT	CASSVYRDFNTEAFF
TRBV28	TRBJ1-5	NA	NA	TGTGCCAGCATTGGACAACTACAGCCCCAGCATTTT	CASIGQLQPQHF
TRBV5-4	TRBJ1-4	TRBD1	few	TGTGCCAGCAGCGTGGAAAGCGGCAGGGGGCGCGGAAAACTGTTTTTT	CASSVESGRGRGKLFF
TRBV3-1/TRBV3-2	TRBJ2-5	NA	NA	TGTGCCAGCAGCCAAGTTAGGGGAGAGACCCAGTACTTC	CASSQVRGETQYF
TRBV18	TRBJ2-3	TRBD1	few	TGTGCCAGCTCACCGGCGACAGGGACCCGTATAGGTACGCAGTATTTT	CASSPATGTRIGTQYF
TRBV3-1/TRBV3-2	TRBJ1-1	NA	NA	TGTGCCAGCAGCCAAGCCGGGGGATTGAACACTGAAGCTTTCTTT	CASSQAGGLNTEAFF
TRBV28	TRBJ1-2	NA	NA	TGTGCCAGCAGTTTGGCTTCCAACTATGGCTACACCTTC	CASSLASNYGYTF
TRBV4-1	TRBJ2-1	NA	NA	TGCGCCAGCAGCCAAGACACAGGCTACAATGAGCAGTTCTTC	CASSQDTGYNEQFF
TRBV5-1	TRBJ1-4	NA	NA	TGCGCCAGCAGCTTGGAGGGGAATGAAAAACTGTTTTTT	CASSLEGNEKLFF
TRBV6-5	TRBJ1-2	NA	NA	TGTGCCAGCAGTTACTCCGAGGGCAGAGCTAACTATGGCTACACCTTC	CASSYSEGRANYGYTF
TRBV11-2	TRBJ1-3	NA	NA	TGTGCCAGCAGCTTTAACACAGGATTTGAGCGAAACACCATATATTTT	CASSFNTGFERNTIYF
TRBV5-4	TRBJ2-5	TRBD2	NA	TGTGCCAGCAGCTTGGAGGGTAGCGGGAGAAGGGGAGGAGAGACCCAGTACTTC	CASSLEGSGRRGGETQYF
TRBV7-2	TRBJ2-3	TRBD2	once	TGTGCCGCCGGACCCGGGACTAGCGGAGATACGCAGTATTTT	CAAGPGTSGDTQYF
TRBV28	TRBJ1-2	TRBD1	NA	TGTGCCAGCAGTTTATGGTGGGACAGGTCGAATGGCTACACCTTC	CASSLWWDRSNGYTF